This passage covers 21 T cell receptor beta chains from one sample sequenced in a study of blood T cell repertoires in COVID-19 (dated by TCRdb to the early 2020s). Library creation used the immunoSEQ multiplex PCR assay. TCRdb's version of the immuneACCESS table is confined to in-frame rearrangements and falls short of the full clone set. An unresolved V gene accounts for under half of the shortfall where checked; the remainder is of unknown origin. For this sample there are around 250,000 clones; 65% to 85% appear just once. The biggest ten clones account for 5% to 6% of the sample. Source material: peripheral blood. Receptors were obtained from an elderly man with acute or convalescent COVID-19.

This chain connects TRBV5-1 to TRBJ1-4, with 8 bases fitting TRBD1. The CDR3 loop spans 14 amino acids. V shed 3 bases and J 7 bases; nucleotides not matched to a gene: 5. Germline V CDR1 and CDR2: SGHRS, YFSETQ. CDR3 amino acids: CASSSQGVGEKLFF. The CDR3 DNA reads TGCGCCAGCAGCTCACAGGGGGTGGGTGAAAAACTGTTTTTT.

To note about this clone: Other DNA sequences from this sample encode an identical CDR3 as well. CDR3 in amino acids: CASSPGGYEQYF. CDR3 DNA: TGTGCCAGCAGCCCCGGGGGCTACGAGCAGTACTTC. The V gene is TRBV11-2, the J gene TRBJ2-7, with a tentative D call TRBD2 (6 bases). The CDR3 spans 12 residues. From germline, CDR1 is SGHAT and CDR2 FQNNGV. V lost 5 bases, J lost 3 bases, and 8 bases lay in between.

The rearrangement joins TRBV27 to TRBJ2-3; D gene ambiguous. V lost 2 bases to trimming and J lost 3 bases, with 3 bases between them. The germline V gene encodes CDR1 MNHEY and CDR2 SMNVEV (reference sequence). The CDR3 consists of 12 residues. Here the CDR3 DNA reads TGTGCCAGCAGTTTAATAACAGATACGCAGTATTTT. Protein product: CASSLITDTQYF.

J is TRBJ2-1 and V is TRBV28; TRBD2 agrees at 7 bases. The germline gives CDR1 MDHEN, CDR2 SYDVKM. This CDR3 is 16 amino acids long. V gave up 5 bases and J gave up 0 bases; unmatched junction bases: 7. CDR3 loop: CASSPLGGSSYNEQFF. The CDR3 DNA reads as TGTGCCAGCAGTCCCTTGGGGGGGAGCTCCTACAATGAGCAGTTCTTC.

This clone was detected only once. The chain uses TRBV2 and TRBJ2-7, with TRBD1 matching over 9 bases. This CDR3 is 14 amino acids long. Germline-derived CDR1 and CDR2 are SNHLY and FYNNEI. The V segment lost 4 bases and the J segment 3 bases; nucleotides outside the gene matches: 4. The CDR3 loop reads CASSGQGVNYEQYF. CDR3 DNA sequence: TGTGCCAGCAGTGGACAGGGGGTCAACTACGAGCAGTACTTC.

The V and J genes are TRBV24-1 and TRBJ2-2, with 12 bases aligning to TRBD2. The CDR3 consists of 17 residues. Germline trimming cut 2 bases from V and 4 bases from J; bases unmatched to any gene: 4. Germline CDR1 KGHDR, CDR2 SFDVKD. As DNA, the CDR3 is TGTGCCACCAGTGATTGGGGACTAGCGGGCCTCACCGGGGAGCTGTTTTTT. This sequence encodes CATSDWGLAGLTGELFF.

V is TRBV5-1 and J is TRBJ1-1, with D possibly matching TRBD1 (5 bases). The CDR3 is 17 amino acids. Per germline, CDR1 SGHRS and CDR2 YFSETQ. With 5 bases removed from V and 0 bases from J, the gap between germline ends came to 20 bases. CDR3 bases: TGCGCCAGCAGTTCAACCCCTGACAGAATCATGAACACTGAAGCTTTCTTT. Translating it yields CASSSTPDRIMNTEAFF.

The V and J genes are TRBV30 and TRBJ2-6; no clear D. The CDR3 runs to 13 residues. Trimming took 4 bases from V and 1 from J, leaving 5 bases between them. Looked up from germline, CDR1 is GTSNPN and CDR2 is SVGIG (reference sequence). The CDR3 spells CAWTQSGANVLTF. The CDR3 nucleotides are TGTGCCTGGACCCAGTCTGGGGCCAACGTCCTGACTTTC.

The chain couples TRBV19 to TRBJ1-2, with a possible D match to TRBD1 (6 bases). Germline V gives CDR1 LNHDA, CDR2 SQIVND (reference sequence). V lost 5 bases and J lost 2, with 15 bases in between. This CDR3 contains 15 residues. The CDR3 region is CASSGRGLENYGYTF. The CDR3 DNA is TGTGCCAGTAGTGGCAGGGGTCTGGAGAACTATGGCTACACCTTC.

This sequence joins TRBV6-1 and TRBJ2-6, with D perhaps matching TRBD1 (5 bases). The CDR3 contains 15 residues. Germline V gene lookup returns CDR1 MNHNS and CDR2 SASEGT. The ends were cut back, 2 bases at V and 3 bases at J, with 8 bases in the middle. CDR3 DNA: TGTGCCAGCAGTGAAAGGGGTTTTGGGGCCAACGTCCTGACTTTC. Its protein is CASSERGFGANVLTF.

CDR3 sequence (DNA): TGTGCCAGCACCCCTAGCGCGGCGCGCACAGATACGCAGTATTTT. Protein: CASTPSAARTDTQYF. V is TRBV7-6 and J is TRBJ2-3, with D perhaps matching TRBD2 (6 bases). V lost 7 bases, J lost 1 base, and 15 bases lay in between. The CDR3 contains 15 residues. Germline lookup yields CDR1 SGHVS and CDR2 FNYEAQ.

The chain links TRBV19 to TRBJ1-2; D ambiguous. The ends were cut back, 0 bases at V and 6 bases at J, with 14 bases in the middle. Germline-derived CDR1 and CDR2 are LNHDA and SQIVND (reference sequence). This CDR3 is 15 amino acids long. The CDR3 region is CASSIDLYRNHGYTF. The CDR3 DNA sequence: TGTGCCAGTAGTATAGATCTATACAGAAATCATGGCTACACCTTC.

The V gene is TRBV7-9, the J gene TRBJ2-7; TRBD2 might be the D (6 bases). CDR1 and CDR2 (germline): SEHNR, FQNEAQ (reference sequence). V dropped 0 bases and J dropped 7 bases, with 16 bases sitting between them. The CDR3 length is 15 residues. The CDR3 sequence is CASSLAHGSLGEQYF. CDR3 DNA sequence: TGTGCCAGCAGCTTAGCGCACGGGAGTTTAGGGGAGCAGTACTTC.

CDR3 region: CASSQELEETQYF. The CDR3 bases are TGTGCCAGCAGCCAAGAGTTGGAGGAGACCCAGTACTTC. The chain couples TRBV4-2 to TRBJ2-5, with D hard to call. CDR3 length equals 13 residues. Trimming stripped 0 bases from V and 5 bases from J, with 7 bases between. CDR1 LGHNA and CDR2 YNFKEQ come from the germline V gene.

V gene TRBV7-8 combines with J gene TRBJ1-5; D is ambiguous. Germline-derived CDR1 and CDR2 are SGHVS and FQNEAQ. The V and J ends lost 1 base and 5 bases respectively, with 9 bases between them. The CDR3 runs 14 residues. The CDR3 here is CASSLESRYQPQHF. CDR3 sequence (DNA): TGTGCCAGCAGCTTAGAGTCCAGATATCAGCCCCAGCATTTT.

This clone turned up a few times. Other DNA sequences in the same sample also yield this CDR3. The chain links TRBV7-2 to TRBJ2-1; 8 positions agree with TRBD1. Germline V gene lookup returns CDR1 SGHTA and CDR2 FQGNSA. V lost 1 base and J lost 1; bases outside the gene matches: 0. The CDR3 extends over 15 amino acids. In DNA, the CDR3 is TGTGCCAGCAGCTTAGGACAGGGGTCCTACAATGAGCAGTTCTTC. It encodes CASSLGQGSYNEQFF.

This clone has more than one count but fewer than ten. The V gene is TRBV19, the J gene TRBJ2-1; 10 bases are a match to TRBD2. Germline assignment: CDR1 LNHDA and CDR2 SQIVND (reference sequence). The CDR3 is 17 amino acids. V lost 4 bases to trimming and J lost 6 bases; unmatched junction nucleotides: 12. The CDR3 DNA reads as TGTGCCAGTAGTAGGGTGCTAGCGGGGGTAAACTCCAATGAGCAGTTCTTC. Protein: CASSRVLAGVNSNEQFF.

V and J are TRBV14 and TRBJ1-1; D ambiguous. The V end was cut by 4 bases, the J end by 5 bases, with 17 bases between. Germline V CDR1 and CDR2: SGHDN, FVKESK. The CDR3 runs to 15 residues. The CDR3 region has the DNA TGTGCCAGCAGCCGTAAAATCGGGGTTGGAACTGAAGCTTTCTTT. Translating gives CASSRKIGVGTEAFF. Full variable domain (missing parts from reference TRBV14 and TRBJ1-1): EAGVTQFPSHSVIEKGQTVTLRCDPISGHDNLYWYRRVMGKEIKFLLHFVKESKQDESGMPNNRFLAERTGGTYSTLKVQPAELEDSGVYFCASSRKIGVGTEAFFGQGTRLTVV.

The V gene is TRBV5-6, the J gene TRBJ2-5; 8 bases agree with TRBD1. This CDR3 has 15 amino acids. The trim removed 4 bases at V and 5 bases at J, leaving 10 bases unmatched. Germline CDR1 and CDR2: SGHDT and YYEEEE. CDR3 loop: CASSQRTGIEETQYF. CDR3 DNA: TGTGCCAGCAGCCAGAGGACAGGGATTGAGGAGACCCAGTACTTC.

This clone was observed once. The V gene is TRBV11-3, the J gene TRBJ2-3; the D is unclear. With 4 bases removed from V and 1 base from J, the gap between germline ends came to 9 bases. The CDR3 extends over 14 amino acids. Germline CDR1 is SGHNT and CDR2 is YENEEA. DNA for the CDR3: TGTGCCAGCAGCTCCGGTTTCGGCACAGATACGCAGTATTTT. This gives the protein CASSSGFGTDTQYF.

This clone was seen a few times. CDR3 loop: CAIRSTAGGANVLTF. CDR3 DNA: TGTGCCATCAGAAGCACAGCGGGAGGGGCCAACGTCCTGACTTTC. The chain recombines TRBV10-3 with TRBJ2-6, with 7 positions matching TRBD2. CDR1 and CDR2 from the germline V gene are ENHRY and SYGVKD. The trim removed 6 bases at V and 4 bases at J, leaving 6 bases unmatched. The CDR3 is 15 residues long.